These T cell receptor beta chains were read from a single sample in a study of cytomegalovirus exposure and HLA in healthy donors. Sequencing used immunoSEQ multiplex PCR; TCRdb keeps in-frame clones, though not all of them. The table has roughly 190,000 clones, about four fifths seen once. Sequencing was done on a sample of PBMCs. The receptors come from a young man in good health and CMV-seropositive. CDR3s include the opening cysteine and the closing phenylalanine or tryptophan. D genes are given only for firm matches. The size of a clone is reported for some rows only, either as once, few or many, or as a class for expanded clones.

TGTGCCAGCAGTGATACAGGGGCTGGGGCCAACGTCCTGACTTTC | CASSDTGAGANVLTF | TRBJ2-6 | TRBD1 | TRBV6-1 | .
TGTGCCAGCAGCTTAGAACCTAGCGGGGTTCAAGAGACCCAGTACTTC | CASSLEPSGVQETQYF | TRBJ2-5 | TRBD2 | TRBV7-2 | once
TGTGCCAGCAGCGGGGGGGTTAGCGACGAGACCCAGTACTTC | CASSGGVSDETQYF | TRBJ2-5 | . | TRBV9 | .
TGTGCCACCCGACGGGGCACAGATACGCAGTATTTT | CATRRGTDTQYF | TRBJ2-3 | . | TRBV21-1 | .
TGCGCCAGCCGCAGGGGTACTAATGAAAAACTGTTTTTT | CASRRGTNEKLFF | TRBJ1-4 | . | TRBV5-1 | .
TGTGCCAGCTCACCACCCTGGACAGGGGCTGAAGCTTTCTTT | CASSPPWTGAEAFF | TRBJ1-1 | TRBD1 | TRBV18 | .
TGTGCCAGCTCGCCGGGGGAGAATCAGCCCCAGCATTTT | CASSPGENQPQHF | TRBJ1-5 | . | TRBV18 | .
TGCGCCAGCAGCCAAGAGTCCCTGATAGCGGGGGGGCTCAAGGAGTTCTTC | CASSQESLIAGGLKEFF | TRBJ2-1 | TRBD2 | TRBV4-1 | .
TGTGCCAGCAGCAAAGGAACCGGGACTAGCTCCACAGATACGCAGTATTTT | CASSKGTGTSSTDTQYF | TRBJ2-3 | . | TRBV21-1 | once
TGTGCCAGCAGTTACCCCGACGGAGGGAGCGAGCAGTACTTC | CASSYPDGGSEQYF | TRBJ2-7 | . | TRBV6-5 | .
TGTGCCAGCAGGGACAGGGGGGCTAGGAATTCACCCCTCCACTTT | CASRDRGARNSPLHF | TRBJ1-6 | TRBD1 | TRBV6-5 | .
TGTGCCATCAGTGCCCCCGGTAACACTGAAGCTTTCTTT | CAISAPGNTEAFF | TRBJ1-1 | . | TRBV10-3 | .
TGTGCCAGTACCCCCCTAAAGGGGGCGGGAAGCACCGGGGAGCTGTTTTTT | CASTPLKGAGSTGELFF | TRBJ2-2 | . | TRBV19 | .
TGTGCCAGCAGCTTGTATGCTAGCGGGAGACACGGGGAGCTGTTTTTT | CASSLYASGRHGELFF | TRBJ2-2 | TRBD2 | TRBV5-6 | .
TGTGCCAGCAGTGCCGGACAGCGCCTCAATCAGCCCCAGCATTTT | CASSAGQRLNQPQHF | TRBJ1-5 | . | TRBV2 | .
TGTGCCAGCAGCTCAACCCCGCGGGGGGGCCTGGGTACGCAGTATTTT | CASSSTPRGGLGTQYF | TRBJ2-3 | TRBD2 | TRBV7-3 | .
TGTGCCAGCAGCTTAGGAGGAGAACTCTACGAGCAGTACTTC | CASSLGGELYEQYF | TRBJ2-7 | . | TRBV7-8 | .
TGCAGCGCAAGAGGAGAGAACACTGAAGCTTTCTTT | CSARGENTEAFF | TRBJ1-1 | . | TRBV29-1 | .
TGCGCCAGCAGCCAAGTGACAGGGAGTAACTATGGCTACACCTTC | CASSQVTGSNYGYTF | TRBJ1-2 | TRBD1 | TRBV4-1 | .
TGTGCCAGCACCCCCGGGACTTGGTCCTACGAGCAGTACTTC | CASTPGTWSYEQYF | TRBJ2-7 | . | TRBV11-2 | .
TGTGTTACCCAGGGGTGCACAGATACGCAGTATTTT | CVTQGCTDTQYF | TRBJ2-3 | . | TRBV5-3 | few
TGTGCCTGGGGGACCCGGGGGAGGCCTCTTAACTATGGCTACACCTTC | CAWGTRGRPLNYGYTF | TRBJ1-2 | . | TRBV30 | .
TGTGCCAGCAGCTTAGCGCGACAGAACTATGGCTACACCTTC | CASSLARQNYGYTF | TRBJ1-2 | . | TRBV7-2 | .
TGTGCCAGCAGCTTCTACGTTACAGGGGGCTACAATGAGCAGTTCTTC | CASSFYVTGGYNEQFF | TRBJ2-1 | TRBD1 | TRBV5-6 | .
TGTGCCAGCAGTTCGCCTCTACTTGGACAAGCGTCTGAAGCTTTCTTT | CASSSPLLGQASEAFF | TRBJ1-1 | . | TRBV27 | .
TGTGCCAGCAGCGGGAGTCTCTGGCGAAACACCATATATTTT | CASSGSLWRNTIYF | TRBJ1-3 | . | TRBV6-1 | .
TGCGCCAGCAGCTTGGAGGGGGTGCAGTACTTC | CASSLEGVQYF | TRBJ2-7 | . | TRBV5-1 | .
TGTGCCCGAGTGGGGGAGGGATATGGCTACACCTTC | CARVGEGYGYTF | TRBJ1-2 | . | TRBV30 | .
TGTGCCAGCAGCTTAGCGAGGCTTCCCAGCTCCTACAATGAGCAGTTCTTC | CASSLARLPSSYNEQFF | TRBJ2-1 | . | TRBV7-9 | .
TGCGCCAGCAGCCAAGCGGCGGGGACGTCCAATGAGCAGTTCTTC | CASSQAAGTSNEQFF | TRBJ2-1 | . | TRBV4-1 | .
TGCAGCGTCGAGCACAGGGGGCGGAACACTGAAGCTTTCTTT | CSVEHRGRNTEAFF | TRBJ1-1 | TRBD1 | TRBV29-1 | .
TGTGCCAGCAGAGGAGGTTCGGGGGTCACAGATACGCAGTATTTT | CASRGGSGVTDTQYF | TRBJ2-3 | . | TRBV6-5 | .
TGTGCCAGCAGCGGGGACAGGGGGCTTTCACCCCTCCACTTT | CASSGDRGLSPLHF | TRBJ1-6 | TRBD1 | TRBV11-3 | .
TGTGCCAGCTCTCCGGGACAGAACAATGAGCAGTTCTTC | CASSPGQNNEQFF | TRBJ2-1 | TRBD1 | TRBV18 | .
TGTGCCTGGAGTGTCGTCCGGGGGGGAGGGGCCTACACCTTC | CAWSVVRGGGAYTF | TRBJ1-2 | . | TRBV30 | .
TGTGCCAGTAGTAACCGAGCGGGATGGGAGACCCAGTACTTC | CASSNRAGWETQYF | TRBJ2-5 | TRBD2 | TRBV19 | .
TGTGCCAGCAGAACCGACCTGGACAGGGTTTACGAGCAGTACTTC | CASRTDLDRVYEQYF | TRBJ2-7 | . | TRBV21-1 | .